The 21 T cell receptor beta chains reported below all come from one sample, sequenced in a study of blood T cells in healthy people across ages. PCR was performed a second time for about 6 to 11 cycles using a sample-barcoded 5' primer and a J-beta primer mix. Using its own MiXCR run on the 5' RACE reads, TCRdb lists one record per CDR3 protein. The repertoire holds around 1,000,000 distinct CDR3 sequences, with about 25% as singletons. The same data also went into a second study, on T cells of mothers and their children.

Sequenced: blood. The receptors here all came from a girl aged 2 to 10 in good health.

The table lists this clonotype with a few counts. The chain links TRBV5-1 to TRBJ2-7, with 10 bases matching TRBD2. CDR1 is SGHRS and CDR2 is YFSETQ in the germline V gene. This CDR3 is built from 15 residues. J lost 10 bases, V lost 0 bases, and 10 bases had no gene match. Here the CDR3 DNA reads TGCGCCAGCAGCTTGGATAGCGGGGGGACCTTACCCCAGTACTTC. Protein sequence: CASSLDSGGTLPQYF.

The chain is built from TRBV5-6 and TRBJ1-3; unclear D gene. The CDR3 extends over 15 amino acids. Germline CDR1 and CDR2: SGHDT and YYEEEE. Deletions cut 1 base from V and 0 bases from J, with 8 bases between. The CDR3 protein is CASSLWPFSGNTIYF. CDR3 coding DNA: TGTGCCAGCAGCTTGTGGCCGTTCTCTGGAAACACCATATATTTT.

The chain couples TRBV7-8 to TRBJ1-2; 12 positions match TRBD1. The germline V gene has CDR1 SGHVS and CDR2 FQNEAQ. Trimming at V came to 2 bases and at J to 10 bases, leaving 5 bases not matched to a gene. CDR3 length: 14 residues. The chain's CDR3 is CASSLTGQGADYTF. In DNA form, the CDR3 reads TGTGCCAGCAGCTTAACGGGACAGGGGGCAGACTACACCTTC.

This chain uses TRBV4-1 with TRBJ2-5; TRBD1 agrees at 7 bases. This CDR3 comprises 15 residues. V was clipped by 2 bases and J by 3 bases; unmatched bases: 6. Per germline, CDR1 MGHRA and CDR2 YSYEKL. For the CDR3, the DNA is TGCGCCAGCAGCCAACCACGGACAGGAAAAGAGACCCAGTACTTC. Encoded protein: CASSQPRTGKETQYF.

The chain employs TRBV7-9 and TRBJ2-7, with D perhaps being TRBD1 or TRBD2 (5 bases each). The ends were cut back, 3 bases at V and 7 bases at J, with 19 bases in the middle. From germline, CDR1 is SEHNR and CDR2 FQNEAQ (reference sequence). The CDR3 runs to 15 residues. In DNA form, the CDR3 reads TGTGCCAGCAGCTTTTTCGGGACCCCACCCGAGGAGCAGTACTTC. It yields the protein CASSFFGTPPEEQYF.

The V and J genes are TRBV5-1 and TRBJ2-1; possibly TRBD2 for D (6 bases). The CDR3 totals 17 residues. The V end was cut by 0 bases, the J end by 1 base, with 14 bases between. CDR1 and CDR2 from the germline V gene are SGHRS and YFSETQ. DNA of the CDR3: TGCGCCAGCAGCTTGGCCGTCGGGAGTAGTTCCTACAATGAGCAGTTCTTC. Residues: CASSLAVGSSSYNEQFF.

The chain links TRBV3-1 to TRBJ2-1; no clear D gene. Trimming stripped 2 bases from V and 7 bases from J, with 6 bases between. Germline loops: CDR1 LGHDT, CDR2 YNNKEL (reference sequence). CDR3 length: 12 residues. The CDR3 is CASSQLRNEQFF. The CDR3 nucleotides read TGTGCCAGCAGCCAACTAAGAAATGAGCAGTTCTTC.

The V call is TRBV12-3 or TRBV12-4, the J call TRBJ2-2; D remains ambiguous. CDR3 length: 15 residues. Trimming took 5 bases from V and 3 from J, leaving 13 bases between them. CDR3 sequence reads: CASSLPGAYTGELFF. As DNA, the CDR3 is TGTGCCAGCAGTCTACCCGGCGCATACACCGGGGAGCTGTTTTTT.

This clonotype has more than one count but fewer than ten. This chain links TRBV15 with TRBJ1-3, with 10 bases matching TRBD1. The J segment lost 2 bases and the V segment lost 5 bases, leaving 3 bases of the junction unmatched. Germline V gives CDR1 LNHNV, CDR2 YYDKDF (reference sequence). The CDR3 extends over 15 amino acids. The CDR3 coding sequence is TGTGCCACCAGCCGGGACAGGGGTACTGGAAACACCATATATTTT. This translates into CATSRDRGTGNTIYF. Full variable domain (missing parts from reference TRBV15 and TRBJ1-3): DAMVIQNPRYQVTQFGKPVTLSCSQTLNHNVMYWYQQKSSQAPKLLFHYYDKDFNNEADTPDNFQSRRPNTSFCFLDIRSPGLGDTAMYLCATSRDRGTGNTIYFGEGSWLTVV.

This clonotype was found a few times. V usage is TRBV5-1 and J usage is TRBJ2-7; D not resolved. This CDR3 region has 16 residues. Trimming left V 0 bases short and J 2 bases short, with 15 bases between. CDR1 SGHRS and CDR2 YFSETQ come from the germline V gene. For the CDR3, the DNA is TGCGCCAGCAGCTTGGAGCGCCAGGCCCCAACCTACGAGCAGTACTTC. This translates into CASSLERQAPTYEQYF.

V usage is TRBV4-3 and J usage is TRBJ2-3, with 8 bases lining up with TRBD1. Germline V lookup: CDR1 LGHNA, CDR2 YSLEER. After removal of 0 bases from V and 8 bases from J, the junction contained 10 bases not matched to a gene. This CDR3 region has 16 residues. This CDR3 is CASSQDRQGAAGTQYF. The CDR3 DNA is TGCGCCAGCAGCCAAGATCGGCAGGGGGCAGCAGGTACGCAGTATTTT.

The rearrangement uses TRBV3-1 and TRBJ2-7, with 14 bases matching TRBD2. The J call may be wrong; the DNA end is better matched by TRBJ2-1. The length of the CDR3 is 16 residues. Germline V gives CDR1 LGHDT, CDR2 YNNKEL (reference sequence). The CDR3 here is CASSPTSGRGRNEQFF. The CDR3 bases are TGTGCCAGCAGCCCGACTAGCGGGAGGGGGAGAAATGAGCAGTTCTTC.

This rearrangement joins TRBV4-1 to TRBJ2-5; D not resolved. The better agreement between TRBJ2-1 and the DNA end casts doubt on the J call. This CDR3 has 15 residues. The germline V gene has CDR1 MGHRA and CDR2 YSYEKL. The CDR3 sequence is CASSQAPRKRDEQFF. The CDR3 DNA reads as TGCGCCAGCAGCCAAGCGCCCCGTAAACGCGATGAGCAGTTCTTC.

This clonotype has just a few counts. The chain has TRBV9 and TRBJ2-3, with 9 bases that match TRBD2. Germline CDR1 SGDLS, CDR2 YYNGEE. V lost 0 bases to trimming and J lost 4 bases; unmatched junction nucleotides: 9. The CDR3 has 17 residues. CDR3 sequence: CASSVAHSGGLSDTQYF. CDR3 DNA: TGTGCCAGCAGCGTAGCTCATAGCGGGGGTCTCTCAGATACGCAGTATTTT.

The rearrangement links TRBV4-3 to TRBJ2-5; 7 bases agree with TRBD2. V shed 1 base and J 3 bases; nucleotides not matched to a gene: 8. The CDR3 totals 16 residues. Germline V lookup: CDR1 LGHNA, CDR2 YSLEER. The CDR3 loop is CASSQVLSGGKETQYF. The DNA for the CDR3 is TGCGCCAGCAGCCAAGTTCTATCCGGGGGGAAAGAGACCCAGTACTTC.

This clonotype was counted only a few times. The gene calls are TRBV6-5 and TRBJ1-1; D perhaps matches TRBD1 (6 bases). Germline CDR1 and CDR2: MNHEY and SVGAGI. The CDR3 is 13 amino acids. The germline V and J ends were trimmed by 6 bases and 0 bases, with 8 bases remaining between them. CDR3 DNA sequence: TGTGCCAGCAGGAACAGGGTGAACACTGAAGCTTTCTTT. Its translation: CASRNRVNTEAFF.

The genes are TRBV7-2 and TRBJ1-5; D gene ambiguous. V was trimmed by 3 bases and J by 7 bases, leaving 16 bases between them. Germline V lookup: CDR1 SGHTA, CDR2 FQGNSA. The CDR3 contains 15 residues. CDR3 residues: CASSFAVSGRQPQHF. CDR3 sequence (DNA): TGTGCCAGCAGCTTTGCGGTGTCCGGGAGACAGCCCCAGCATTTT.

J is TRBJ1-2 and V is TRBV29-1, with D unresolved. V gave up 0 bases and J gave up 7 bases, with 6 bases separating them. Germline values: CDR1 SQVTM, CDR2 ANQGSEA. This CDR3 comprises 11 residues. CDR3 protein: CSVEDIFGYTF. The CDR3 DNA reads TGCAGCGTTGAAGACATTTTTGGCTACACCTTC.

This clonotype was counted between two and nine times. V gene TRBV27 combines with J gene TRBJ1-5; 8 nucleotides match TRBD1. Germline V gene data show CDR1 as MNHEY and CDR2 as SMNVEV (reference sequence). Trimming took 5 bases from V and 8 from J; bases not matched to a gene: 8. This CDR3 is built from 14 residues. CDR3 sequence reads: CASSLGQGTEPQHF. CDR3 nucleotide sequence: TGTGCCAGCAGTCTAGGACAGGGTACGGAGCCCCAGCATTTT.

The V call is TRBV29-1, the J call TRBJ2-1; TRBD2 aligns across 8 bases. With 6 bases clipped from V and 3 bases from J, the junction kept 7 bases outside the gene matches. This CDR3 contains 14 residues. Germline V CDR1 and CDR2: SQVTM, ANQGSEA. As DNA, the CDR3 is TGCAGCGTGACCCGGGGGGGATACTACAATGAGCAGTTCTTC. This codes for CSVTRGGYYNEQFF.

The gene calls are TRBV4-3 and TRBJ1-4, with D tentatively TRBD1 (5 bases). Trimming took 3 bases from V and 4 from J, leaving 12 bases between them. The CDR3 has 15 residues. CDR1 and CDR2 (germline): LGHNA, YSLEER. The CDR3 DNA reads as TGCGCCAGCAGCCAGGGGACGGGGGTTAATGAAAAACTGTTTTTT. It yields the protein CASSQGTGVNEKLFF.